This TCR beta chain derives from a study of blood T cell repertoires in COVID-19. Across the whole study: Samples representing acute and convalescent COVID-19 were sourced from the United States, Italy and Spain. The cDNA or gDNA used as material had been derived from T cells, B-cell-depleted T cells, or PBMCs.

The CDR3 extends over 14 amino acids. V was pared by 4 bases and J by 5 bases, with 6 bases of the junction left unmatched. The germline gives CDR1 SGHRS, CDR2 YFSETQ. Original processing methods: How many nucleated cells were present was estimated from reference gene primer amplification. Assay used: immunoSEQ multiplex PCR; TCRdb lists only in-frame clones, some missing. The V and J calls and clone size were taken over from that table, and D and trimming were inferred from the DNA. The sample yields 110,000 or so clones, 75% to 90% seen once. This TCR was sampled from a human donor in a cohort sampled during active COVID-19. This rearrangement joins TRBV5-1 to TRBJ1-1, with 9 bases that match TRBD1. The sequencing sample was made of peripheral blood. CDR3 in DNA: TGCGCCAGCAGCGGGGGGACAGGGCGGACTGAAGCTTTCTTT. This encodes CASSGGTGRTEAFF.